One sample yielded the 31 T cell receptor beta chains listed below, sequenced in a study of T cell responses to AZD1222 COVID-19 vaccine. Produced via immunoSEQ multiplex PCR; TCRdb's table is partial and in-frame only. The sample records about 81,000 clones, 80% to 95% being singletons. The sequencing here drew on peripheral blood, taken 28 days after the second AZD1222 dose. These receptors were collected from an adult who received the AZD1222 COVID-19 vaccine.

The V gene is TRBV20-1, the J gene TRBJ1-6; D perhaps matches TRBD1 (5 bases). There are 14 residues in the CDR3. V shed 3 bases and J shed 10 bases, with 16 bases lying between them. Germline lookup yields CDR1 DFQATT and CDR2 SNEGSKA (reference sequence). CDR3 region: CSASGGPSESPLHF. Here the CDR3 DNA reads TGCAGTGCTAGTGGGGGACCAAGTGAATCACCCCTCCACTTT.

This chain links TRBV20-1 with TRBJ1-1; a possible D gene is TRBD1 (5 bases). Looked up from germline, CDR1 is DFQATT and CDR2 is SNEGSKA (reference sequence). This CDR3 region has 11 residues. Trimming pared 3 bases from V and 10 bases from J, leaving 12 bases between. CDR3 nucleotides: TGCAGTGCTAGCCTAGGGCAGGGAGCTTTCTTT. Residues: CSASLGQGAFF.

This clone was detected once. This chain uses TRBV11-2 with TRBJ1-1; 7 bases line up with TRBD1. The CDR3 runs 15 residues. After removal of 6 bases from V and 6 bases from J, the junction contained 13 bases not matched to a gene. Germline lookup yields CDR1 SGHAT and CDR2 FQNNGV. In nucleotides, the CDR3 is TGTGCCAGCAGAAAAAGCGGGACAGTTCAAGCTGAAGCTTTCTTT. This sequence encodes CASRKSGTVQAEAFF.

This clone was seen once. This chain connects TRBV20-1 to TRBJ2-7; TRBD1 aligns across 7 bases. The CDR3 has 15 amino acids. With 3 bases clipped from V and 5 bases from J, the junction kept 13 bases outside the gene matches. Germline-derived CDR1 and CDR2 are DFQATT and SNEGSKA (reference sequence). This CDR3 is CSASSPVQGNDEQYF. In DNA, the CDR3 is TGCAGTGCTAGTTCGCCCGTACAGGGGAACGACGAGCAGTACTTC.

The CDR3 bases are TGTGCCAGCAGCTCCCGGAGGGGGGCCGGGGAGCTGTTTTTT. This encodes CASSSRRGAGELFF. The rearrangement joins TRBV9 to TRBJ2-2; D is possibly TRBD1 or TRBD2 (6 bases each). Trimming shortened V by 4 bases and J by 6 bases, and 13 bases separated the two germline ends. Germline V gives CDR1 SGDLS, CDR2 YYNGEE. This CDR3 spans 14 amino acids.

This sequence joins TRBV28 and TRBJ1-2; TRBD1 matches at 10 bases. Germline lookup yields CDR1 MDHEN and CDR2 SYDVKM. J lost 0 bases, V lost 6 bases, and 4 bases had no gene match. This CDR3 is built from 15 residues. This chain's CDR3 is CASRLGQGPNYGYTF. In DNA form, the CDR3 reads TGTGCCAGCAGGCTGGGACAGGGGCCTAACTATGGCTACACCTTC.

CDR3 coding DNA: TGTGCCAGCAGTTCTGTTCGGACAGGGAGCACTGAAGCTTTCTTT. This gives the protein CASSSVRTGSTEAFF. V gene TRBV7-9 combines with J gene TRBJ1-1; TRBD1 matches at 8 bases. Per the germline V gene, CDR1 is SEHNR and CDR2 is FQNEAQ (reference sequence). This CDR3 contains 15 residues. Germline trimming cut 6 bases from V and 4 bases from J; bases unmatched to any gene: 10.

The rearrangement joins TRBV7-8 to TRBJ2-1, with 10 bases identical to TRBD2. The germline gives CDR1 SGHVS, CDR2 FQNEAQ. V lost 5 bases and J lost 0; bases outside the gene matches: 7. There are 17 residues in the CDR3. CDR3 loop: CASSPLAGGSSYNEQFF. For the CDR3, the DNA is TGTGCCAGCAGCCCCTTAGCGGGGGGAAGCTCCTACAATGAGCAGTTCTTC.

The chain joins TRBV2 to TRBJ1-5; D call uncertain. CDR1 and CDR2 (germline): SNHLY, FYNNEI. The CDR3 is 14 amino acids. V dropped 4 bases and J dropped 0 bases, with 7 bases sitting between them. CDR3 region: CASSGSNSNQPQHF. The CDR3 nucleotides are TGTGCCAGCAGTGGCAGTAATAGCAATCAGCCCCAGCATTTT.

The J gene is TRBJ1-1, the V gene TRBV6-4; 9 bases match TRBD1. The germline V gene has CDR1 MRHNA and CDR2 SNTAGT. The CDR3 extends over 16 amino acids. V lost 5 bases and J lost 2; bases outside the gene matches: 9. The CDR3 region has the DNA TGTGCCAGCAGTTTTCTATGGGACAGGGTTAACACTGAAGCTTTCTTT. Amino acids: CASSFLWDRVNTEAFF.

The CDR3 reads CASSWRNTEAFF. DNA for the CDR3: TGTGCCAGCAGTTGGAGGAACACTGAAGCTTTCTTT. V is TRBV12-3 or TRBV12-4 and J is TRBJ1-1, with D hard to call. The germline V and J ends were trimmed by 4 bases and 1 base, with 4 bases remaining between them. This CDR3 is 12 amino acids long.

The rearrangement uses TRBV19 and TRBJ2-1, with 8 bases identical to TRBD1. Germline V gene lookup returns CDR1 LNHDA and CDR2 SQIVND (reference sequence). This CDR3 is 15 amino acids long. J lost 12 bases, V lost 4 bases, and 14 bases had no gene match. The CDR3 nucleotides read TGTGCCAGTAGTAAGAGGACAGGGAATTTATATGGGCAGTTCTTC. Translation: CASSKRTGNLYGQFF.

The CDR3 DNA follows: TGTGCCAGCAGTGAAAGGGACAGGGCTGGTGCCTATGGCTACACCTTC. It translates to CASSERDRAGAYGYTF. The chain carries TRBV2 and TRBJ1-2, with TRBD1 identical over 9 bases. This CDR3 spans 16 amino acids. CDR1 SNHLY and CDR2 FYNNEI come from the germline V gene. V was clipped by 2 bases and J by 4 bases; unmatched bases: 8.

V is TRBV9 and J is TRBJ1-1; 9 positions match TRBD1. The germline V gene encodes CDR1 SGDLS and CDR2 YYNGEE. This CDR3 comprises 18 residues. After removal of 0 bases from V and 3 bases from J, the junction contained 12 bases not matched to a gene. The CDR3 DNA reads TGTGCCAGCAGCGTAGGATTAATTACAGGGGGCAGGGACACTGAAGCTTTCTTT. This codes for CASSVGLITGGRDTEAFF.

The rearrangement links TRBV3-1 (or the pseudogene TRBV3-2) to TRBJ1-3, with a possible D match to TRBD1 (6 bases). V was trimmed by 1 base and J by 2 bases, leaving 12 bases between them. This CDR3 has 16 residues. Looked up from germline, CDR1 is LGHDT and CDR2 is YNNKEL (reference sequence). The CDR3 DNA reads TGTGCCAGCAGCCAAGTCCCGACAGGTCCTGGAAACACCATATATTTT. It codes for CASSQVPTGPGNTIYF.

The gene calls are TRBV19 and TRBJ1-1, with 9 bases identical to TRBD1. V shed 6 bases and J 3 bases; nucleotides not matched to a gene: 8. CDR1 is LNHDA, CDR2 SQIVND, per germline (reference sequence). The CDR3 sequence is 15 residues long. The CDR3 protein is CASSRRQGVDTEAFF. The CDR3 nucleotides read TGTGCCAGTAGCCGTAGACAGGGGGTAGACACTGAAGCTTTCTTT.

This clone was counted a single time. This sequence joins TRBV7-6 and TRBJ2-1, with 14 bases that match TRBD2. CDR3 length equals 19 residues. The V gene's germline CDR1 is SGHVS and CDR2 FNYEAQ. Germline trimming cut 3 bases from V and 0 bases from J; bases unmatched to any gene: 7. CDR3 region: CASSFPGLAGDPSYNEQFF. The CDR3 DNA reads TGTGCCAGCAGCTTCCCGGGACTAGCGGGGGACCCCTCCTACAATGAGCAGTTCTTC.

The chain joins TRBV3-1 (or the pseudogene TRBV3-2) to TRBJ1-2, with TRBD1 matching 7 bases. Per germline, CDR1 LGHDT and CDR2 YNNKEL (reference sequence). The ends lost 5 bases at V and 4 bases at J; junction bases unmatched: 13. CDR3 size: 16 residues. CDR3 sequence reads: CASSSYIDRASYGYTF. CDR3 DNA sequence: TGTGCCAGCAGCTCATACATTGACAGGGCAAGCTATGGCTACACCTTC.

The chain couples TRBV2 to TRBJ2-1; weak D call: TRBD2 (5 bases). Germline CDR1 and CDR2: SNHLY and FYNNEI. The CDR3 runs 15 residues. V was clipped by 7 bases and J by 1 base, with 14 bases between them. The CDR3 coding sequence is TGTGCCAGCACCCAGGAGGTTTGGTCCTACAATGAGCAGTTCTTC. It codes for CASTQEVWSYNEQFF.

The chain carries TRBV2 and TRBJ1-1, with unresolved D. Per the germline V gene, CDR1 is SNHLY and CDR2 is FYNNEI. Trimming took 1 base from V and 5 from J, leaving 5 bases between them. The CDR3 length is 12 residues. The CDR3 loop is CASSEVWTEAFF. Here the CDR3 DNA reads TGTGCCAGCAGTGAAGTGTGGACTGAAGCTTTCTTT.

Comment on this clone: At one of its ends the junction is not consistent with the germline gene, which may arise from a read error. This chain links TRBV2 with TRBJ2-3, with 12 bases fitting TRBD2. Germline lookup yields CDR1 SNHLY and CDR2 FYNNEI. This CDR3 is 14 amino acids long. The CDR3, as DNA: TGTGCCAGCAGTGAGAGCCTAGCGGGGGGGCGGGGGCATTTT. Protein product: CASSESLAGGRGHF.

The V and J genes are TRBV3-1 (or the pseudogene TRBV3-2) and TRBJ2-2, with a tentative D call TRBD2 (5 bases). V lost 5 bases and J lost 7, with 14 bases in between. This CDR3 region has 14 residues. The germline V gene encodes CDR1 LGHDT and CDR2 YNNKEL (reference sequence). CDR3: CASSELGLGGELFF. The CDR3 nucleotides read TGTGCCAGCAGCGAACTAGGACTCGGCGGGGAGCTGTTTTTT.

This chain links TRBV5-1 with TRBJ1-4, with 8 positions matching TRBD1. Germline V gene sequence: CDR1 SGHRS, CDR2 YFSETQ. The CDR3 runs 16 residues. The V gene end was trimmed by 2 bases and the J gene end by 8 bases; junction bases not matched to a gene: 11. The DNA for the CDR3 is TGCGCCAGCAGCTTTGGGGGACAGGCCGAGGGGGAAAAACTGTTTTTT. Translating gives CASSFGGQAEGEKLFF.

This clone has only a few counts. V usage is TRBV20-1 and J usage is TRBJ1-1; 9 bases line up with TRBD1. The trim removed 5 bases at V and 5 bases at J, leaving 6 bases unmatched. Germline CDR1 DFQATT, CDR2 SNEGSKA (reference sequence). This CDR3 region has 13 residues. As DNA, the CDR3 is TGCAGTGCTGGTGGGACAGGGAAGACTGAAGCTTTCTTT. Translated: CSAGGTGKTEAFF.

The chain recombines TRBV7-2 with TRBJ2-2, with D uncertain. The CDR3 consists of 18 residues. V was clipped by 5 bases and J by 3 bases, with 22 bases between them. Germline CDR1 and CDR2: SGHTA and FQGNSA. CDR3 nucleotide sequence: TGTGCCAGCAGCCATGACCCCAACTGGCGAACAGACACCGGGGAGCTGTTTTTT. It specifies CASSHDPNWRTDTGELFF.

The chain uses TRBV20-1 and TRBJ2-1; the D gene is possibly TRBD2 (6 bases). Germline V gene lookup returns CDR1 DFQATT and CDR2 SNEGSKA (reference sequence). This CDR3 is built from 11 residues. The CDR3 bases are TGCAGATGCGGGAACTACAATGAGCAGTTCTTC. As protein: CRCGNYNEQFF.

V gene TRBV9 combines with J gene TRBJ1-1; D possibly corresponds to TRBD1 (5 bases). The CDR3 loop spans 13 amino acids. Germline V lookup: CDR1 SGDLS, CDR2 YYNGEE. V lost 5 bases, J lost 1 base, and 9 bases lay in between. The CDR3 region is CASRGPGNTEAFF. DNA of the CDR3: TGTGCCAGCAGGGGGCCCGGGAACACTGAAGCTTTCTTT.

This clone was observed once. The chain recombines TRBV7-8 with TRBJ1-1; perhaps TRBD1 as D (6 bases). From germline, CDR1 is SGHVS and CDR2 FQNEAQ. V was pared by 2 bases and J by 1 base, with 11 bases between. This CDR3 comprises 15 residues. Here the CDR3 reads CASSLPPGANTEAFF. CDR3 in DNA: TGTGCCAGCAGCTTACCCCCAGGGGCGAACACTGAAGCTTTCTTT.

The chain combines TRBV9 with TRBJ2-3; weak D call: TRBD2 (7 bases). The CDR3 loop spans 17 amino acids. Germline CDR1 SGDLS, CDR2 YYNGEE. The V gene lost 0 bases and the J gene lost 6 bases, with 20 bases spanning the gap. CDR3 sequence (DNA): TGTGCCAGCAGCGTAGCTTACACCGGAGGGGGGGGCGATACGCAGTATTTT. Encoded protein: CASSVAYTGGGGDTQYF. The full variable domain, completed using reference TRBV9 and TRBJ2-3, is DSGVTQTPKHLITATGQRVTLRCSPRSGDLSVYWYQQSLDQGLQFLIQYYNGEERAKGNILERFSAQQFPDLHSELNLSSLELGDSALYFCASSVAYTGGGGDTQYFGPGTRLTVL.

The rearrangement links TRBV9 to TRBJ1-4; TRBD1 agrees at 7 bases. The germline V gene has CDR1 SGDLS and CDR2 YYNGEE. V lost 7 bases and J lost 10; bases outside the gene matches: 13. This CDR3 has 14 amino acids. Here the CDR3 reads CASSIGDSRGKLFF. The DNA for the CDR3 is TGTGCCAGCTCAATAGGGGACAGTCGCGGAAAACTGTTTTTT. The entire variable domain, with the rest obtained from reference TRBV9 and TRBJ1-4, is as follows: DSGVTQTPKHLITATGQRVTLRCSPRSGDLSVYWYQQSLDQGLQFLIQYYNGEERAKGNILERFSAQQFPDLHSELNLSSLELGDSALYFCASSIGDSRGKLFFGSGTQLSVL.

This clone is a singleton in its sample. The rearrangement uses TRBV5-1 and TRBJ1-1; tentative D call: TRBD1 (6 bases). The germline gives CDR1 SGHRS, CDR2 YFSETQ. The CDR3 spans 14 residues. V was shortened by 4 bases and J by 0 bases, with 10 bases between the two germline ends. Here the CDR3 DNA reads TGCGCCAGCAGCATGGACAGAATGAACACTGAAGCTTTCTTT. Amino acids: CASSMDRMNTEAFF.